The 14 T cell receptor beta chains below come from one sample, sequenced in a study of CD4+ T cells in melanoma. Sequencing used immunoSEQ multiplex PCR; TCRdb keeps in-frame clones, though not all of them. The repertoire has more than 110,000 clones, about nine tenths of them found once; the top ten carry less than 2%. The receptors shown here come from a human donor with melanoma.

This chain joins TRBV27 and TRBJ2-3; 7 bases agree with TRBD2. Trimming cost V 7 bases and J 2 bases; bases outside gene matches: 12. Per the germline V gene, CDR1 is MNHEY and CDR2 is SMNVEV (reference sequence). The CDR3 covers 16 residues. CDR3 sequence reads: CASTQRRGGITDTQYF. Written as DNA, the CDR3 is TGTGCCAGCACCCAAAGGCGCGGGGGAATCACAGATACGCAGTATTTT.

V and J are TRBV29-1 and TRBJ1-1, with D perhaps matching TRBD1 (6 bases). V was clipped by 4 bases and J by 3 bases, with 15 bases between them. This CDR3 is 14 amino acids long. Germline-derived CDR1 and CDR2 are SQVTM and ANQGSEA. CDR3 region: CSVAGQGTDTEAFF. CDR3 sequence (DNA): TGCAGCGTTGCGGGGCAGGGGACCGACACTGAAGCTTTCTTT.

This chain connects TRBV19 to TRBJ2-3; D is ambiguous. V lost 3 bases to trimming and J lost 6 bases, with 7 bases between them. CDR3 size: 12 residues. Per germline, CDR1 LNHDA and CDR2 SQIVND (reference sequence). The CDR3 loop reads CASSIRADTQYF. The CDR3 DNA sequence: TGTGCCAGTAGTATTAGGGCTGATACGCAGTATTTT.

The V call is TRBV5-1, the J call TRBJ2-7; TRBD1 is a possible D gene (5 bases). CDR3 length: 14 amino acids. Trimming left V 0 bases short and J 1 base short, with 8 bases between. Germline CDR1 is SGHRS and CDR2 is YFSETQ. The CDR3 coding sequence is TGCGCCAGCAGCTTGGTGGCAGGGTCCTACGAGCAGTACTTC. Its translation: CASSLVAGSYEQYF.

CDR3 nucleotides: TGTGCCAGCAGTTCGCCAGCGTACCAAGAGACCCAGTACTTC. Translated: CASSSPAYQETQYF. The chain uses TRBV2 and TRBJ2-5; D not certain. Per germline, CDR1 SNHLY and CDR2 FYNNEI. This CDR3 is 14 amino acids long. Trimming left V 5 bases short and J 0 bases short, with 10 bases between. The whole variable domain, remainder taken from reference TRBV2 and TRBJ2-5, is EPEVTQTPSHQVTQMGQEVILRCVPISNHLYFYWYRQILGQKVEFLVSFYNNEISEKSEIFDDQFSVERPDGSNFTLKIRSTKLEDSAMYFCASSSPAYQETQYFGPGTRLLVL.

The chain links TRBV4-2 to TRBJ1-5, with TRBD1 matching over 9 bases. Germline CDR1 is LGHNA and CDR2 is YNFKEQ. The V segment lost 4 bases and the J segment 3 bases; nucleotides outside the gene matches: 4. The CDR3 loop spans 15 amino acids. This CDR3 is CASSRGQGNNQPQHF. The DNA of the CDR3 is TGTGCCAGCAGCCGGGGACAGGGAAACAATCAGCCCCAGCATTTT.

The V call is TRBV30, the J call TRBJ2-1; 9 nucleotides line up with TRBD2. CDR3 size: 16 residues. The V gene end was trimmed by 1 base and the J gene end by 4 bases; junction bases not matched to a gene: 8. Germline V gene data show CDR1 as GTSNPN and CDR2 as SVGIG (reference sequence). CDR3 coding DNA: TGTGCCTGGAGTGCCGAAGTAGCGGGGGAGTACAATGAGCAGTTCTTC. Its translation: CAWSAEVAGEYNEQFF.

This sequence joins TRBV5-1 and TRBJ1-2; 9 positions agree with TRBD1. V lost 0 bases to trimming and J lost 5 bases; unmatched junction nucleotides: 5. Germline V CDR1 and CDR2: SGHRS, YFSETQ. The CDR3 runs to 15 residues. CDR3 sequence: CASSLGGTGPYGYTF. The CDR3 DNA reads TGCGCCAGCAGCTTGGGCGGGACAGGGCCATATGGCTACACCTTC.

J is TRBJ2-1 and V is TRBV19, with 8 bases lining up with TRBD2. CDR3 length: 15 residues. Germline lookup yields CDR1 LNHDA and CDR2 SQIVND (reference sequence). Losses at the gene ends were 6 bases for V and 8 bases for J; bases not matched to a gene: 12. The CDR3 nucleotides read TGTGCCAGTAGCCCACCGGGACTAGGGGTCCATGAGCAGTTCTTC. Amino acid sequence: CASSPPGLGVHEQFF.

The chain uses TRBV5-1 and TRBJ2-3; 7 nucleotides line up with TRBD2. The CDR3 consists of 16 residues. CDR1 SGHRS and CDR2 YFSETQ come from the germline V gene. J lost 4 bases, V lost 2 bases, and 10 bases had no gene match. The CDR3, as DNA: TGCGCCAGCAGCTTTGGGGGGGGAGTCGGCCCAGATACGCAGTATTTT. The encoded protein is CASSFGGGVGPDTQYF.

The CDR3 sequence: CASSEYQLAYEQYF. The CDR3 DNA is TGCGCCAGCAGTGAGTACCAGCTCGCCTACGAGCAGTACTTC. The chain joins TRBV10-2 to TRBJ2-7; D unresolved. The V end was cut by 1 base, the J end by 2 bases, with 9 bases between. Germline values: CDR1 WSHSY, CDR2 SAAADI. This CDR3 spans 14 amino acids.

The rearrangement joins TRBV7-9 to TRBJ2-5; 7 nucleotides line up with TRBD1. The CDR3 has 17 residues. Germline lookup yields CDR1 SEHNR and CDR2 FQNEAQ (reference sequence). The V and J ends lost 5 bases and 0 bases, in that order; junction bases with no gene match: 12. Here the CDR3 DNA reads TGTGCCAGCAGCCGACCCGACAGGGAAGGGGACCAAGAGACCCAGTACTTC. This sequence encodes CASSRPDREGDQETQYF.

The chain combines TRBV5-4 with TRBJ1-2; D perhaps matches TRBD1 (5 bases). Trimming took off 7 bases at V and 4 bases at J, with 14 bases between the two ends. Per germline, CDR1 SGHNT and CDR2 YYREEE (reference sequence). The CDR3 runs to 13 residues. CDR3 coding DNA: TGTGCCAGCCACGTCGGAGGGACCTATGGCTACACCTTC. It codes for CASHVGGTYGYTF.

The table lists this clone with a count of one. The chain has TRBV5-1 and TRBJ2-2, with D possibly matching TRBD1 (6 bases). Germline assignment: CDR1 SGHRS and CDR2 YFSETQ. Trimming cost V 3 bases and J 7 bases, with 28 bases left between them. The length of the CDR3 is 19 residues. The CDR3 DNA is TGCGCCAGCAGCTACCCCACCGGGCGCCCCCAGGGGACCCTCGGGGAGCTGTTTTTT. Translation: CASSYPTGRPQGTLGELFF.